This record looks at one T cell receptor beta chain sequence and its context. In the authors' workflow: Reference gene primer amplification gave nucleated cell count estimates. Assay: immunoSEQ multiplex PCR; the TCRdb copy retains only in-frame clones and omits some. D and trimming were read from the DNA, whereas the V and J calls and clone size are those reported in that table. The sample lists about 220,000 clones, roughly 84% occurring once. The CDR3 has 13 residues. V lost 5 bases to trimming and J lost 7 bases; unmatched junction nucleotides: 7. Germline CDR1 reads LNHDA; CDR2 reads SQIVND (reference sequence). The data belong to a study of blood T cell repertoires in COVID-19. Participants, about 18 to 95 years old, spanned more than 20 US areas. Which cohort a participant joined came from the clinical history participants gave. Recovery among Cohort 3 donors was established by two negative PCRs, clearance, or symptom resolution.

Sequencing used PBMCs or T cells enriched from blood (not recorded which). The clonotype originates from a woman aged 40 to 50 who had recovered from COVID-19. The rearrangement uses TRBV19 and TRBJ1-1, with TRBD1 identical over 7 bases. The CDR3 region is CASSPTGAGEAFF. CDR3 coding DNA: TGTGCCAGTAGTCCTACAGGGGCCGGTGAAGCTTTCTTT.